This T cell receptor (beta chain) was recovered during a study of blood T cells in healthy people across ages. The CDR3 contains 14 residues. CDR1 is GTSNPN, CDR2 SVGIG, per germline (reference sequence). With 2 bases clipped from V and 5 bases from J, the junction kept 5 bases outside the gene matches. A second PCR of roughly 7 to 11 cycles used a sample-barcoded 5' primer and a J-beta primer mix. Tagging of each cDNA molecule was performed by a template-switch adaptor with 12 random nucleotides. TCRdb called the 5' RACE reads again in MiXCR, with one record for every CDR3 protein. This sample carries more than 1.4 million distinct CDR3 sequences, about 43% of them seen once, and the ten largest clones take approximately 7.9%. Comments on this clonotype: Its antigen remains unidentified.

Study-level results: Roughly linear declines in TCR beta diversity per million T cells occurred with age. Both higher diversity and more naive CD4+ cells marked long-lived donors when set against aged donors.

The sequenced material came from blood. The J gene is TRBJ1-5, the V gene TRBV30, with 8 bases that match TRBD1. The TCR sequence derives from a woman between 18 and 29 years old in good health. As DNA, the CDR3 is TGTGCCTGGAGTACCGGACAGGGACATCAGCCCCAGCATTTT. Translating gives CAWSTGQGHQPQHF.